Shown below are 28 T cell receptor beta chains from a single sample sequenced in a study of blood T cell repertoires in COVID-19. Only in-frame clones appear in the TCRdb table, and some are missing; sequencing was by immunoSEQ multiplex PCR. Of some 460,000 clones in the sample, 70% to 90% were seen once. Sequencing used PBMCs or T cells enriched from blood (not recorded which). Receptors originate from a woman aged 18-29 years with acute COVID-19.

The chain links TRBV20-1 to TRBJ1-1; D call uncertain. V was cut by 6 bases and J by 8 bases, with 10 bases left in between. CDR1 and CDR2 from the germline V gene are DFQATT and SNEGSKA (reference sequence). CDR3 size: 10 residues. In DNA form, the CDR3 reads TGCAGTGCCCGGGTCGGGGAAGCTTTCTTT. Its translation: CSARVGEAFF.

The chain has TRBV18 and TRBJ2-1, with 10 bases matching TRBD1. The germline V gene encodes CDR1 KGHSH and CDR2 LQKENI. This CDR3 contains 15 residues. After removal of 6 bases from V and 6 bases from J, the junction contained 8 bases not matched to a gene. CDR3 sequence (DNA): TGTGCCAGCTCCCTCGGGACAGGGGATATCAATGAGCAGTTCTTC. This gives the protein CASSLGTGDINEQFF.

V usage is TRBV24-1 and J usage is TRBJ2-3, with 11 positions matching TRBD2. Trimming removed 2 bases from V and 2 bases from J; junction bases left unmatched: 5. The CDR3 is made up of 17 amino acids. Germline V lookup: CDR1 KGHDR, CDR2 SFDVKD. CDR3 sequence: CATSDSSTSGITDTQYF. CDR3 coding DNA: TGTGCCACCAGTGATTCTTCGACTAGCGGGATCACAGATACGCAGTATTTT.

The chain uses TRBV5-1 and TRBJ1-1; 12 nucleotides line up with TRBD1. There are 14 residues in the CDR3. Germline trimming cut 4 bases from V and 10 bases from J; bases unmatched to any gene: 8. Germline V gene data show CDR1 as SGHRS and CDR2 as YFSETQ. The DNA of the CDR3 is TGCGCCAGCAGCCCAGGGACAGGGGGCGACGGAGCTTTCTTT. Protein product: CASSPGTGGDGAFF.

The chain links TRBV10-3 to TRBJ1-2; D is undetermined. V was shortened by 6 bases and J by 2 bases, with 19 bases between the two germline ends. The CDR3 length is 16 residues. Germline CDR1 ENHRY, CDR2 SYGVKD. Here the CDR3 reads CAIRPGGARGNYGYTF. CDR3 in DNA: TGTGCCATCAGGCCCGGTGGAGCCAGAGGGAACTATGGCTACACCTTC.

This chain's CDR3 is CASSRTGNGYTF. The CDR3 coding sequence is TGTGCCAGCAGCCGAACAGGGAATGGCTACACCTTC. The chain employs TRBV28 and TRBJ1-2, with D tentatively TRBD1 (6 bases). CDR1 and CDR2 (germline): MDHEN, SYDVKM. CDR3 size: 12 residues. Trimming pared 6 bases from V and 6 bases from J, leaving 11 bases between.

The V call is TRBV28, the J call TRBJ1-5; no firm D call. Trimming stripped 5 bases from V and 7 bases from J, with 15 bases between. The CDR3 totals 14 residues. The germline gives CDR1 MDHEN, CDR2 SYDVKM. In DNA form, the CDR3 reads TGTGCCAGCAGTCCGCGGGGTGGCCGACAGCCCCAGCATTTT. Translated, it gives CASSPRGGRQPQHF.

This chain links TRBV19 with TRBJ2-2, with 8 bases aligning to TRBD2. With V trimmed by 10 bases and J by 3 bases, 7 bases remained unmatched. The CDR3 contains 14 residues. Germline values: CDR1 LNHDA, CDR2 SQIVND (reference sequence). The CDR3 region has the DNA TGTGCCACAAGCGGGAGCCCGGACACCGGGGAGCTGTTTTTT. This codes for CATSGSPDTGELFF.

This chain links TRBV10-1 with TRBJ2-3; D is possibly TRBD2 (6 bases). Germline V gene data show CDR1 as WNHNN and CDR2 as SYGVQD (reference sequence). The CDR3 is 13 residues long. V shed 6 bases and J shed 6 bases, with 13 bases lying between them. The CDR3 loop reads CASSGGGSDTQYF. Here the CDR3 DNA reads TGCGCCAGCAGCGGTGGAGGGTCCGATACGCAGTATTTT.

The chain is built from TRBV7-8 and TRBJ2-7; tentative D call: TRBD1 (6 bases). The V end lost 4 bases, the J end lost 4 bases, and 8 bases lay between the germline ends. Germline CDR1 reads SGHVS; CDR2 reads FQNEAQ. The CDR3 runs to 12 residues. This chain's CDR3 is CASSSGVYEQYF. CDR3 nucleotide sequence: TGTGCCAGCAGCTCAGGGGTTTACGAGCAGTACTTC.

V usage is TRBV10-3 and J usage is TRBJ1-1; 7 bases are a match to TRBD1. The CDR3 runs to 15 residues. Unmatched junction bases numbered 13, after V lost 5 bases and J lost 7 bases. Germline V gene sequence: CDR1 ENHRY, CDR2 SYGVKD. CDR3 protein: CAISTYPGTASEAFF. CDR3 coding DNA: TGTGCCATCAGTACTTACCCAGGGACAGCAAGTGAAGCTTTCTTT.

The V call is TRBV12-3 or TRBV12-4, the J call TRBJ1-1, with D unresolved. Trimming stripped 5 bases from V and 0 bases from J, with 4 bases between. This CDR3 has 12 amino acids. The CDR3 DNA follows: TGTGCCAGCAGTGGCATGAACACTGAAGCTTTCTTT. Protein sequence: CASSGMNTEAFF.

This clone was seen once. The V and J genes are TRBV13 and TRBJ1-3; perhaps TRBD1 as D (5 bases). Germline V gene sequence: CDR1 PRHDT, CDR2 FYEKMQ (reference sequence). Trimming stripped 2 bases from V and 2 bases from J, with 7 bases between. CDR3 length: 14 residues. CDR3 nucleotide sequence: TGTGCCAGCAGCTTAAAAGGGGCTGGAAACACCATATATTTT. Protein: CASSLKGAGNTIYF.

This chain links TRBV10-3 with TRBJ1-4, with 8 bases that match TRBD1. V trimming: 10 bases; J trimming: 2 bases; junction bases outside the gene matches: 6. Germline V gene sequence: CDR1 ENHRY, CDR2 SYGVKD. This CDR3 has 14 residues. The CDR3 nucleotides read TGTGCCAGTGGGACAGGAAGGACTAATGAAAAACTGTTTTTT. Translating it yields CASGTGRTNEKLFF.

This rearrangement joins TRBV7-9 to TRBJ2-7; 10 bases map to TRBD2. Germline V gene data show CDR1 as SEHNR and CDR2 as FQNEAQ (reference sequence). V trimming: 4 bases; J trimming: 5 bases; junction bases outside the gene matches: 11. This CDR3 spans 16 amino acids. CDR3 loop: CASSSKFLAGVNEQYF. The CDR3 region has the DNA TGTGCCAGCAGCTCAAAGTTTCTAGCGGGAGTTAACGAGCAGTACTTC. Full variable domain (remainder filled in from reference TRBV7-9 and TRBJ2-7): DTGVSQNPRHKITKRGQNVTFRCDPISEHNRLYWYRQTLGQGPEFLTYFQNEAQLEKSRLLSDRFSAERPKGSFSTLEIQRTEQGDSAMYLCASSSKFLAGVNEQYFGPGTRLTVT.

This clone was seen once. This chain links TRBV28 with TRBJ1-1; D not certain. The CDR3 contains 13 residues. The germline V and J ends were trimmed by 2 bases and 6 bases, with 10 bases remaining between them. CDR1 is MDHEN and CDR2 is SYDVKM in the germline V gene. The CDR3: CASSLRVGAEAFF. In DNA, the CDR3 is TGTGCCAGCAGTTTACGGGTCGGAGCTGAAGCTTTCTTT.

As DNA, the CDR3 is TGTGCCAATATGGCTGTGAACACTGAAGCTTTCTTT. It specifies CANMAVNTEAFF. The V call is TRBV7-9, the J call TRBJ1-1; D uncertain. CDR1 and CDR2 from the germline V gene are SEHNR and FQNEAQ (reference sequence). The CDR3 length is 12 residues. Trimming stripped 10 bases from V and 0 bases from J, with 9 bases between.

CDR3 DNA: TGTGCCTCACTAGCGGGGGGGCCGGATACGCAGTATTTT. Protein: CASLAGGPDTQYF. The rearrangement links TRBV6-5 to TRBJ2-3; 13 nucleotides line up with TRBD2. This CDR3 comprises 13 residues. The trim removed 11 bases at V and 6 bases at J, leaving 5 bases unmatched. Germline V lookup: CDR1 MNHEY, CDR2 SVGAGI.

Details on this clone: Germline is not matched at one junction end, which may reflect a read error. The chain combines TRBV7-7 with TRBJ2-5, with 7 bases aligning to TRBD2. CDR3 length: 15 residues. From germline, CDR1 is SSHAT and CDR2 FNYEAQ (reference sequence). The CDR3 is CASSPSGSGEETQYF. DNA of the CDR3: TGTGCTAGCAGCCCTAGCGGTAGTGGGGAAGAGACCCAGTACTTC.

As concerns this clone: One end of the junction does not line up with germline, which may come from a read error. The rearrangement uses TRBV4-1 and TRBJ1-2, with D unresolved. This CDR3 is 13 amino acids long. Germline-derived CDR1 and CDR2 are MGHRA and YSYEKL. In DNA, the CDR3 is TGCGCCAGCAGCCAAGTATCGCACTATGGCCACACCTTC. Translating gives CASSQVSHYGHTF.

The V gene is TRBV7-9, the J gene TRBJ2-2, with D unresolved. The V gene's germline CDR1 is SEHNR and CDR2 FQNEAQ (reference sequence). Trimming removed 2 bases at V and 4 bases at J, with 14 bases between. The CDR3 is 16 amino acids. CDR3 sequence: CASSLNDGLGTGELFF. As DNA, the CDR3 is TGTGCCAGCAGCTTAAACGACGGGTTAGGCACCGGGGAGCTGTTTTTT. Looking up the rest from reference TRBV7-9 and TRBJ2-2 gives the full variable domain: DTGVSQNPRHKITKRGQNVTFRCDPISEHNRLYWYRQTLGQGPEFLTYFQNEAQLEKSRLLSDRFSAERPKGSFSTLEIQRTEQGDSAMYLCASSLNDGLGTGELFFGEGSRLTVL.

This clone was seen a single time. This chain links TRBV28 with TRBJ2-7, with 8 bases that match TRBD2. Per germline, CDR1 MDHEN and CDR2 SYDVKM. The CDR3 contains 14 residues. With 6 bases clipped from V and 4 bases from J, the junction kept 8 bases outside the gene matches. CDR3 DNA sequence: TGTGCCAGCAGCCACCGGGGGGGCATGTACGAGCAGTACTTC. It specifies CASSHRGGMYEQYF.

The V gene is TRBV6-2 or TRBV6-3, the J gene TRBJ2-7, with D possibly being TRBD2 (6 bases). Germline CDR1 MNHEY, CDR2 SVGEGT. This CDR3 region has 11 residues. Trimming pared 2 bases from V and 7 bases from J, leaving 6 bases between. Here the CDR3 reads CASSYGGEQYF. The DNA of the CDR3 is TGTGCCAGCAGTTACGGAGGGGAGCAGTACTTC.

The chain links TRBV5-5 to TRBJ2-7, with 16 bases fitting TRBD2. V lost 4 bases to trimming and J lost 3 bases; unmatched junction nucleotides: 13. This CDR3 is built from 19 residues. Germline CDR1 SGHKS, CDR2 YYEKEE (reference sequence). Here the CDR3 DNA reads TGTGCCAGCAGCCCGGCGGGACTAGCGGGAGGGCCCTCGTTCTACGAGCAGTACTTC. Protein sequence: CASSPAGLAGGPSFYEQYF.

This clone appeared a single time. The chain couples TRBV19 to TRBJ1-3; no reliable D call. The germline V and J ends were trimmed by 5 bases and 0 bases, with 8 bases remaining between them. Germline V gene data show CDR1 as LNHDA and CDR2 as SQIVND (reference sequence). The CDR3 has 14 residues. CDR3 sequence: CASSRGNSGNTIYF. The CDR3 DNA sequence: TGTGCCAGTAGTCGGGGAAACTCTGGAAACACCATATATTTT. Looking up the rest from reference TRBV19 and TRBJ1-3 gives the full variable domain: DGGITQSPKYLFRKEGQNVTLSCEQNLNHDAMYWYRQDPGQGLRLIYYSQIVNDFQKGDIAEGYSVSREKKESFPLTVTSAQKNPTAFYLCASSRGNSGNTIYFGEGSWLTVV.

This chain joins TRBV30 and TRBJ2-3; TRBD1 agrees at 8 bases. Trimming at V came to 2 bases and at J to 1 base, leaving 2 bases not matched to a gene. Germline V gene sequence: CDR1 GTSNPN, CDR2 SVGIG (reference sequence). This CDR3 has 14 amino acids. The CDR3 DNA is TGTGCCTGGAGTAAGGGACAGGGCACAGATACGCAGTATTTT. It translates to CAWSKGQGTDTQYF.

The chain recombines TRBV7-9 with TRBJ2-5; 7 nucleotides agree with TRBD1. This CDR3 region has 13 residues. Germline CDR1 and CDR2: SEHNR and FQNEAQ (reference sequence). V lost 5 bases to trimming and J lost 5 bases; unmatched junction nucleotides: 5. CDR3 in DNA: TGTGCCAGCAGCCCGACCAGGGGGGAGACCCAGTACTTC. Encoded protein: CASSPTRGETQYF.

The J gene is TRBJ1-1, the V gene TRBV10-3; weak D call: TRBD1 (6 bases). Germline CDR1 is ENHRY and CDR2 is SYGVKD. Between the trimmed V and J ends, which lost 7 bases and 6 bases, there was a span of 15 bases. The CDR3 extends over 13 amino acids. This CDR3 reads CAITGVSGAEAFF. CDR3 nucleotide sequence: TGTGCCATCACCGGGGTCTCAGGGGCTGAAGCTTTCTTT.